The 13 T cell receptor beta chains below all came from one sample that was sequenced in a study of T cells in Graves' hyperthyroidism and ophthalmopathy. What was amplified from RNA transcripts were TCR beta CDR3 regions. TCR CDR3 underwent first-round RT-PCR with the HTBI primer set. Each CDR3 protein is one row after TCRdb ran MiXCR on the multiplex PCR reads. There are about 290,000 distinct CDR3 sequences in the sample; about an eighth occur only once, and almost 8% lies in the top ten. Sequencing was performed on blood. These receptors were taken from a woman aged 25-40 years with Graves' hyperthyroidism that later progressed to Graves' ophthalmopathy.

This clonotype was recorded at least ten times. The chain recombines TRBV30 with TRBJ2-6, with no clear D. Trimming cost V 5 bases and J 0 bases, with 8 bases left between them. CDR1 is GTSNPN and CDR2 is SVGIG in the germline V gene (reference sequence). This CDR3 contains 14 residues. CDR3 sequence: CAWEFNSGANVLTF. For the CDR3, the DNA is TGTGCCTGGGAGTTTAACTCTGGGGCCAACGTCCTGACTTTC.

The CDR3 region is CASSVAGLSGDTQYF. Here the CDR3 DNA reads TGTGCCAGCAGCGTAGCTGGGCTTTCGGGGGATACGCAGTATTTT. The chain links TRBV9 to TRBJ2-3; possible D gene TRBD2, 5 bases. The CDR3 loop spans 15 amino acids. With 0 bases removed from V and 6 bases from J, the gap between germline ends came to 14 bases. The germline gives CDR1 SGDLS, CDR2 YYNGEE.

The chain recombines TRBV4-2 with TRBJ2-1, with D perhaps given as TRBD1 or TRBD2 (5 bases each). The ends were cut back, 0 bases at V and 4 bases at J, with 22 bases in the middle. CDR3 size: 19 residues. Germline V gene lookup returns CDR1 LGHNA and CDR2 YNFKEQ. CDR3 residues: CASSQEGVAWGVVYNEQFF. The CDR3 region has the DNA TGTGCCAGCAGCCAAGAAGGGGTAGCGTGGGGAGTGGTGTACAATGAGCAGTTCTTC.

At least ten counts were recorded for this clonotype. This chain links TRBV20-1 with TRBJ2-4, with D perhaps TRBD1 or TRBD2 (6 bases each). Trimming pared 3 bases from V and 0 bases from J, leaving 12 bases between. Germline values: CDR1 DFQATT, CDR2 SNEGSKA (reference sequence). The CDR3 is made up of 15 amino acids. Written as DNA, the CDR3 is TGCAGTGCTAGGACCAGGGGACTAGCCAAAAACATTCAGTACTTC. This sequence encodes CSARTRGLAKNIQYF.

V is TRBV5-5 and J is TRBJ1-2; unclear D gene. The V end lost 3 bases, the J end lost 6 bases, and 21 bases lay between the germline ends. Germline V gene sequence: CDR1 SGHKS, CDR2 YYEKEE (reference sequence). The length of the CDR3 is 16 residues. The DNA for the CDR3 is TGTGCCAGCAGCTCCACCTTAAGGACGGAACCAGATGGCTACACCTTC. Amino acid sequence: CASSSTLRTEPDGYTF.

In this sample, this clonotype turned up many times. The chain recombines TRBV11-3 with TRBJ2-2; 10 nucleotides match TRBD2. V dropped 5 bases and J dropped 3; count of bases not matched to a gene: 12. This CDR3 contains 18 residues. Germline V gene data show CDR1 as SGHNT and CDR2 as YENEEA. CDR3 bases: TGTGCCAGCAGCCCCCGTTCCAGCGGGAGGGCCCACACCGGGGAGCTGTTTTTT. It is translated as CASSPRSSGRAHTGELFF.

The V call is TRBV19, the J call TRBJ2-1, with 13 bases fitting TRBD2. The CDR3 sequence is 16 residues long. Germline V gene data show CDR1 as LNHDA and CDR2 as SQIVND (reference sequence). V gave up 5 bases and J gave up 3 bases; unmatched junction bases: 4. The CDR3 here is CASSATSGGGYNEQFF. In DNA form, the CDR3 reads TGTGCCAGTAGTGCTACTAGCGGGGGGGGCTACAATGAGCAGTTCTTC.

Many counts were recorded for this clonotype. The rearrangement uses TRBV30 and TRBJ2-5, with 13 bases lining up with TRBD2. From germline, CDR1 is GTSNPN and CDR2 SVGIG (reference sequence). This CDR3 region has 13 residues. Unmatched junction bases numbered 1, after V lost 5 bases and J lost 4 bases. The CDR3 is CAWRLAGGETQYF. The CDR3 nucleotides read TGTGCCTGGCGACTAGCGGGGGGAGAGACCCAGTACTTC.

The rearrangement joins TRBV19 to TRBJ2-7; 9 positions match TRBD2. CDR1 LNHDA and CDR2 SQIVND come from the germline V gene (reference sequence). The CDR3 loop spans 16 amino acids. J gave up 7 bases and V 4 bases, and 14 bases lay outside the gene matches. In DNA, the CDR3 is TGTGCCAGTAGTAACAGGATTAGCGGGAGTGCCGGGGAGCAGTACTTC. Translation: CASSNRISGSAGEQYF. Full variable domain (remainder filled in from reference TRBV19 and TRBJ2-7): DGGITQSPKYLFRKEGQNVTLSCEQNLNHDAMYWYRQDPGQGLRLIYYSQIVNDFQKGDIAEGYSVSREKKESFPLTVTSAQKNPTAFYLCASSNRISGSAGEQYFGPGTRLTVT.

This clonotype was seen repeatedly, ten times or more. This chain connects TRBV10-3 to TRBJ1-2; 8 positions agree with TRBD1. The V and J ends lost 8 bases and 1 base, in that order; junction bases with no gene match: 6. The CDR3 extends over 14 amino acids. CDR1 is ENHRY and CDR2 is SYGVKD in the germline V gene. The CDR3 coding sequence is TGTGCCATCGGACAGGGCGGGGTTAACTATGGCTACACCTTC. Protein sequence: CAIGQGGVNYGYTF.

This clonotype was observed a few times. The chain combines TRBV7-3 with TRBJ1-2; 7 bases fit TRBD1. The CDR3 has 17 amino acids. Trimming cost V 5 bases and J 4 bases; bases outside gene matches: 16. Germline-derived CDR1 and CDR2 are SGHTA and FQGTGA. CDR3 protein: CASSPGTATLGVYGYTF. In nucleotides, the CDR3 is TGTGCCAGCAGCCCCGGGACAGCAACTTTAGGAGTCTATGGCTACACCTTC.

Concerning this clonotype: Being one base from a much bigger clone, this may be a read error. The chain has TRBV4-3 and TRBJ2-7; D unclear. V lost 1 base to trimming and J lost 6 bases, with 10 bases between them. The CDR3 loop spans 13 amino acids. Germline assignment: CDR1 LGHNA and CDR2 YSLEER. The CDR3 here is CASSQVRDCEQYF. The CDR3 DNA reads as TGCGCCAGCAGCCAAGTTCGTGACTGCGAGCAGTACTTC.

This clonotype was recorded a few times. J is TRBJ2-7 and V is TRBV4-1; D gene unclear. Germline V gene data show CDR1 as MGHRA and CDR2 as YSYEKL. The CDR3 totals 11 residues. Trimming removed 0 bases from V and 10 bases from J, with 7 bases in between. The CDR3 DNA reads TGCGCCAGCAGCCAAGATACTGAACAGTACTTC. This gives the protein CASSQDTEQYF.